The subject of this entry is one TCR beta chain. No antigen is known for it. This sample was included in a study of T cell responses to AZD1222 COVID-19 vaccine. General study findings and limits: Among AZD1222 vaccinees, only six were seropositive at baseline. Along spike, vaccine-associated CD4 TCRs were found throughout, with dominance at 160-218 and 743-854. Donors skewed white British and female; clonal diversity was possibly underestimated.

The table came from immunoSEQ multiplex PCR; TCRdb's copy has only in-frame clones and leaves some out. Of 80,000 or so clones detected, over 60% appear once; the ten largest clones hold about 26%. Germline V gene sequence: CDR1 SGHVS, CDR2 FQNEAQ. The germline V and J ends were trimmed by 5 bases and 0 bases, with 7 bases remaining between them. This CDR3 is built from 13 residues. The specimen was peripheral blood, collected 28 days after the second dose of the MenACWY control vaccine. The receptor was isolated from an adult who received the MenACWY meningococcal vaccine as a control. The V and J genes are TRBV7-8 and TRBJ1-1; D is uncertain. CDR3 sequence: CASSLSMNTEAFF. DNA for the CDR3: TGTGCCAGCAGCCTGTCAATGAACACTGAAGCTTTCTTT.